The rows below give T cell receptor beta chains drawn from one sample of a study of T cells after yellow fever vaccination. From the 5' RACE reads, TCRdb called clonotypes with MiXCR, one entry per CDR3 protein. Of a few hundred thousand distinct CDR3 sequences listed, roughly 8.4% are singletons. Sequenced here: PBMCs, sampled more than 35 days after the first yellow fever vaccination. Source of these receptors: a man between 18 and 29 years old who received the YFV17D yellow fever vaccine. The CDR3 runs from the conserved cysteine through the conserved F or W. Fields, in order: CDR3 protein, V gene, J gene.

CDR3aa: CASSYGREQFF; v_gene: TRBV6-5; j_gene: TRBJ2-1
CDR3aa: CASSLGRTNYGYTF; v_gene: TRBV2; j_gene: TRBJ1-2
CDR3aa: CASSLGAGGDTQYF; v_gene: TRBV7-2; j_gene: TRBJ2-3
CDR3aa: CASSPIDRVNTEAFF; v_gene: TRBV4-1; j_gene: TRBJ1-1
CDR3aa: CASSQEGTGGYEQYF; v_gene: TRBV4-3; j_gene: TRBJ2-7
CDR3aa: CASSPPGAMGTEAFF; v_gene: TRBV12-3/TRBV12-4; j_gene: TRBJ1-1
CDR3aa: CASSPIGGENYGYTF; v_gene: TRBV18; j_gene: TRBJ1-2
CDR3aa: CASRTGPTNEKLFF; v_gene: TRBV5-1; j_gene: TRBJ1-4
CDR3aa: CASSSGFSGNTIYF; v_gene: TRBV13; j_gene: TRBJ1-3
CDR3aa: CASSVRGTGVTHSPLHF; v_gene: TRBV12-3/TRBV12-4; j_gene: TRBJ1-6
CDR3aa: CSARVQGAQGYTF; v_gene: TRBV20-1; j_gene: TRBJ1-2
CDR3aa: CASSFSPRGNTEAFF; v_gene: TRBV27; j_gene: TRBJ1-1
CDR3aa: CASSLNIAGQGRGDTQYF; v_gene: TRBV4-3; j_gene: TRBJ2-3
CDR3aa: CTSSQVRSGAPPDTQYF; v_gene: TRBV1; j_gene: TRBJ2-3
CDR3aa: CASSQEDRGFLLSSYEQYF; v_gene: TRBV4-2; j_gene: TRBJ2-7
CDR3aa: CASSLGTDTSTDTQYF; v_gene: TRBV5-1; j_gene: TRBJ2-3
CDR3aa: CASSSDRQETQYF; v_gene: TRBV7-2; j_gene: TRBJ2-5
CDR3aa: CASSVQGIQETQYF; v_gene: TRBV5-1; j_gene: TRBJ2-5
CDR3aa: CASSQDTGFQPQHF; v_gene: TRBV4-1; j_gene: TRBJ1-5
CDR3aa: CSVQNTEAFF; v_gene: TRBV29-1; j_gene: TRBJ1-1
CDR3aa: CASSLGPVRSGGPSYEQYF; v_gene: TRBV5-4; j_gene: TRBJ2-7
CDR3aa: CASSLDLPGGDEQFF; v_gene: TRBV4-2; j_gene: TRBJ2-1
CDR3aa: CSVEVSGSGPLHF; v_gene: TRBV29-1; j_gene: TRBJ1-6
CDR3aa: CASSMTGGSTYEQYF; v_gene: TRBV5-1; j_gene: TRBJ2-7
CDR3aa: CASRGDGVTQYF; v_gene: TRBV25-1; j_gene: TRBJ2-5
CDR3aa: CASSQIAGGRAYEQYF; v_gene: TRBV4-3; j_gene: TRBJ2-7
CDR3aa: CASSTGTSVKTQYF; v_gene: TRBV19; j_gene: TRBJ2-5
CDR3aa: CASSVDRGRRDTQYF; v_gene: TRBV9; j_gene: TRBJ2-3
CDR3aa: CASSYFPGQGFSTTGELFF; v_gene: TRBV6-5; j_gene: TRBJ2-2
CDR3aa: CASSQEQKENEKLFF; v_gene: TRBV4-3; j_gene: TRBJ1-4
CDR3aa: CASSVQDAAYEQYF; v_gene: TRBV9; j_gene: TRBJ2-7
CDR3aa: CATSKNYGYTF; v_gene: TRBV15; j_gene: TRBJ1-2
CDR3aa: CASSQDTGAGTQYF; v_gene: TRBV3-1; j_gene: TRBJ2-3
CDR3aa: CASSFSGVVETQYF; v_gene: TRBV5-1; j_gene: TRBJ2-5
CDR3aa: CASSMGGLTDTQYF; v_gene: TRBV12-3/TRBV12-4; j_gene: TRBJ2-3
CDR3aa: CSVGGQYSYEQYF; v_gene: TRBV29-1; j_gene: TRBJ2-7
CDR3aa: CASSSLAGEETQYF; v_gene: TRBV12-3/TRBV12-4; j_gene: TRBJ2-5
CDR3aa: CASSQLGTQGPSNQPQHF; v_gene: TRBV4-1; j_gene: TRBJ1-5
CDR3aa: CASSPTPGGTADTQYF; v_gene: TRBV4-3; j_gene: TRBJ2-3
CDR3aa: CASSPTGTGRTGELFF; v_gene: TRBV18; j_gene: TRBJ2-2
CDR3aa: CATSEGYNEQFF; v_gene: TRBV24-1; j_gene: TRBJ2-1
CDR3aa: CASGLLNTGELFF; v_gene: TRBV11-2; j_gene: TRBJ2-2
CDR3aa: CASSPQDTTGELFF; v_gene: TRBV18; j_gene: TRBJ2-2
CDR3aa: CASSYETGDYYGYTF; v_gene: TRBV6-2/TRBV6-3; j_gene: TRBJ1-2
CDR3aa: CASSPGTATNNSPLHF; v_gene: TRBV18; j_gene: TRBJ1-6
CDR3aa: CATTSDRERVNTEAFF; v_gene: TRBV15; j_gene: TRBJ1-1
CDR3aa: CASSASQASNSPLHF; v_gene: TRBV2; j_gene: TRBJ1-6
CDR3aa: CAISDGDMGTYNQPQHF; v_gene: TRBV10-3; j_gene: TRBJ1-5
CDR3aa: CASSPGGKDSPLHF; v_gene: TRBV5-5; j_gene: TRBJ1-6
CDR3aa: CASSYYGTENTEAFF; v_gene: TRBV12-3/TRBV12-4; j_gene: TRBJ1-1
CDR3aa: CASSPGTDNSPLHF; v_gene: TRBV6-5; j_gene: TRBJ1-6
CDR3aa: CASISTRGLAVLNTGELFF; v_gene: TRBV12-3/TRBV12-4; j_gene: TRBJ2-2
CDR3aa: CASSLNLNTEAFF; v_gene: TRBV28; j_gene: TRBJ1-1
CDR3aa: CASSDGENYGYTF; v_gene: TRBV18; j_gene: TRBJ1-2
CDR3aa: CASRTGVSGANVLTF; v_gene: TRBV5-1; j_gene: TRBJ2-6
CDR3aa: CASSLGTAEQFF; v_gene: TRBV12-3/TRBV12-4; j_gene: TRBJ2-1
CDR3aa: CSVGLRNTEAFF; v_gene: TRBV29-1; j_gene: TRBJ1-1
CDR3aa: CASSFPIQGAVRKNEQFF; v_gene: TRBV5-1; j_gene: TRBJ2-1
CDR3aa: CASSPQGVQLYGYTF; v_gene: TRBV4-2; j_gene: TRBJ1-2